A selection of T cell receptor beta chains follows, all from one sample in a study of blood T cells in healthy people across ages. TCRdb used MiXCR to reprocess the 5' RACE reads, holding one entry per CDR3 protein. The table lists 800,000 to 950,000 distinct CDR3 sequences, almost 30% of them singletons, with roughly 10% in the top ten. The same data also went into a second study, on T cells of mothers and their children.

Specimen: blood. The receptor set was obtained from a woman aged 40-49 years in good health. CDR3s leave out the opening cysteine and the closing phenylalanine or tryptophan. The order of the fields is V gene, J gene, CDR3 protein.

TRBV27	TRBJ1-5	ASSLAGTGVSNQPQH
TRBV28	TRBJ2-7	ASSKSLQGRYEQY
TRBV11-2	TRBJ2-4	ASSITSGVAKNIQY
TRBV20-1	TRBJ1-1	SANIGAGGTEAF
TRBV11-2	TRBJ2-3	ASSLRGIGGTSVRDTQY
TRBV2	TRBJ2-7	ASVIGTGGEQY
TRBV4-1	TRBJ1-2	ASSQLFRQPYGYT
TRBV9	TRBJ2-3	ASSAGQAAYTDTQY
TRBV2	TRBJ2-3	ASKPDRGPPDTQY
TRBV27	TRBJ2-7	ASSTYAGSYEQY